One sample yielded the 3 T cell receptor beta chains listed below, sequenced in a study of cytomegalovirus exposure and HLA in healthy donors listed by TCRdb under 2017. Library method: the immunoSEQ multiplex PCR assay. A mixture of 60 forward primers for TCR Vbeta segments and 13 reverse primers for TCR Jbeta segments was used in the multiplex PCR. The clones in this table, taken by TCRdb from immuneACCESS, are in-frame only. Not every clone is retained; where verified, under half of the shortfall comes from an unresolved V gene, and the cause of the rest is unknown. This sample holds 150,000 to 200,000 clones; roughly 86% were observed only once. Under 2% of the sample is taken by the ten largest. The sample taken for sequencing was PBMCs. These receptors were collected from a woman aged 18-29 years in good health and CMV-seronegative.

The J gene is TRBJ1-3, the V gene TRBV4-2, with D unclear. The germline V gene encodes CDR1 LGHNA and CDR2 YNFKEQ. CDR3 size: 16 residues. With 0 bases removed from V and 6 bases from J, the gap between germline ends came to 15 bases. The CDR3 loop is CASSQDSALTANTIYF. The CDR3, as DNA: TGTGCCAGCAGCCAAGATAGCGCCTTAACGGCAAACACCATATATTTT.

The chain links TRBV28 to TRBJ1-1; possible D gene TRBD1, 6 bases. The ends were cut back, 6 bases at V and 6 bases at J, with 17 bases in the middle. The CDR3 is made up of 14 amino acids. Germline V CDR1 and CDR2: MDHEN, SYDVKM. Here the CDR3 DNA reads TGTGCCAGCAGCTTGGGGGGGGCCCGCGCTGAAGCTTTCTTT. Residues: CASSLGGARAEAFF.

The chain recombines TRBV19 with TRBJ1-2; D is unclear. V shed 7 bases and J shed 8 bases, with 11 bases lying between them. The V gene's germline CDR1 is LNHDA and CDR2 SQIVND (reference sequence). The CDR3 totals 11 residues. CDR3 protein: CASTNGPGYTF. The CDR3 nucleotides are TGTGCCAGTACGAATGGCCCGGGCTACACCTTC.